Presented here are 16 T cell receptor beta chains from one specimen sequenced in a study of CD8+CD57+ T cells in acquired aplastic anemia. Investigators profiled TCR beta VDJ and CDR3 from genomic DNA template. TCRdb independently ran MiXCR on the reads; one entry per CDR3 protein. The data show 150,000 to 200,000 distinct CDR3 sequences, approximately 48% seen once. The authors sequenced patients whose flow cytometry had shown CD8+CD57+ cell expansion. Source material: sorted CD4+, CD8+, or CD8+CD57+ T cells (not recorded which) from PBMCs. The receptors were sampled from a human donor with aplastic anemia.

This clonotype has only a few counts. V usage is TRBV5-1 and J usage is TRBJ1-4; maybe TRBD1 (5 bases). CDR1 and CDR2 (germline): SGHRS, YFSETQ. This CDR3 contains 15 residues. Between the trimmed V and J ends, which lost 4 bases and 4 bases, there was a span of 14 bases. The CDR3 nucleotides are TGCGCCAGCAGCCGAGGGACTGACTTTAATGAAAAACTGTTTTTT. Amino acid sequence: CASSRGTDFNEKLFF.

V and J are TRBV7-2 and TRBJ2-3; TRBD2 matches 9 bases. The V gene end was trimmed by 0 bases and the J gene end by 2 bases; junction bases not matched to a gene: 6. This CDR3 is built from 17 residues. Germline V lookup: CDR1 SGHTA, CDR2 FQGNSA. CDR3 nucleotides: TGTGCCAGCAGCTTAGCTTGGCGGGGGGGCCTCACAGATACGCAGTATTTT. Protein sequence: CASSLAWRGGLTDTQYF.

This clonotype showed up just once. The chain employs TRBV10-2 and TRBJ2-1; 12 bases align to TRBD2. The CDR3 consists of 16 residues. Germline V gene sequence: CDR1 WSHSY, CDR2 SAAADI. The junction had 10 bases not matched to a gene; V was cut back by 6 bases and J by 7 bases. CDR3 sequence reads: CASSRLLAGGLNEQFF. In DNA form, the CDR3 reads TGCGCCAGCAGCCGACTACTAGCGGGAGGCTTAAATGAGCAGTTCTTC.

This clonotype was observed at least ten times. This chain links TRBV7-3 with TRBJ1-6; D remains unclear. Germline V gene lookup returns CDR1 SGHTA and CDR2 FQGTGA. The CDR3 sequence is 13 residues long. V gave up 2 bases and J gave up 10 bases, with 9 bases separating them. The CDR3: CASSLGNGSPLHF. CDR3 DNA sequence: TGTGCCAGCAGCTTAGGTAACGGATCACCCCTCCACTTT.

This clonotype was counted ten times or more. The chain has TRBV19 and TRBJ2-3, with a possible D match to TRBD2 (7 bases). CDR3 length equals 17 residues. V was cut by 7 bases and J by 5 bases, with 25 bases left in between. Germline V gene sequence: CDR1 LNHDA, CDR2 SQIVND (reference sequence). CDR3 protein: CASMDEGGANGGDTQYF. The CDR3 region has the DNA TGTGCCAGTATGGACGAAGGGGGGGCGAATGGGGGAGATACGCAGTATTTT.

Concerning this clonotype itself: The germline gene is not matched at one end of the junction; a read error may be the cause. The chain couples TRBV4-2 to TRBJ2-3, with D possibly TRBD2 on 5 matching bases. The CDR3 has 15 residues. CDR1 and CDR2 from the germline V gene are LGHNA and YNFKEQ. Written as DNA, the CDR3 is TGTGCCAGCAGCCAGAGCGGTACCCGCACAGATACGCGGTATTTT. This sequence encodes CASSQSGTRTDTRYF.

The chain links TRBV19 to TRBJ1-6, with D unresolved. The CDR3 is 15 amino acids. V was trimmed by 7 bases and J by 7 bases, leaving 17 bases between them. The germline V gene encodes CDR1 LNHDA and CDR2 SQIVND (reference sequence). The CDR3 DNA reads TGTGCCAGTACCCCTGAAGGATGGGGAAATTCACCCCTCCACTTT. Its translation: CASTPEGWGNSPLHF.

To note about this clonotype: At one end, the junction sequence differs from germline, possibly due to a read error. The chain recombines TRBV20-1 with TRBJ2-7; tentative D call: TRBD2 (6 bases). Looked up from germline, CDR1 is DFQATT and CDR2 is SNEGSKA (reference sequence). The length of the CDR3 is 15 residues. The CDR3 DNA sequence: TGCAGTGCTAGAGAGTGGAGGGACCGCGCCTACGGGCAGTACTTC. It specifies CSAREWRDRAYGQYF.

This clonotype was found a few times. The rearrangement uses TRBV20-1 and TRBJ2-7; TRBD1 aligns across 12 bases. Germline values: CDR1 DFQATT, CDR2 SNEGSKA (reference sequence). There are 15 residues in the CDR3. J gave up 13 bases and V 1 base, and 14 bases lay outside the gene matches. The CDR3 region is CSARGESGTGGAAYF. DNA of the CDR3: TGCAGTGCTAGAGGAGAGTCCGGGACAGGGGGCGCCGCTTACTTC.

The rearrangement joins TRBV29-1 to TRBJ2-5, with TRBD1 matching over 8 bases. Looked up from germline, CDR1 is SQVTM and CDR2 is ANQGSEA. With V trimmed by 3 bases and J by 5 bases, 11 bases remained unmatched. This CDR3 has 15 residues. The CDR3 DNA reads TGCAGCGTTGATGGCATCAGGGGGCAGCTTGAGACCCAGTACTTC. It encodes CSVDGIRGQLETQYF.

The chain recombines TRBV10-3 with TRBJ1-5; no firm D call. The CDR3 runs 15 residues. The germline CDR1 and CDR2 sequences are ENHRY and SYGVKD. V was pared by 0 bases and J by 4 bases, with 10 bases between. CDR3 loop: CAISESAGPNQPQHF. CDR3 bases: TGTGCCATCAGTGAGTCGGCCGGGCCGAATCAGCCCCAGCATTTT.

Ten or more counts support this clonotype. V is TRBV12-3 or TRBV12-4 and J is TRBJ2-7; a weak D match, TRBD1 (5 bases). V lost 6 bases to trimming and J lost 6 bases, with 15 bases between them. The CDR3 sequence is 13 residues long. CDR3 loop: CASRRQSPGEQYF. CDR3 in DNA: TGTGCCAGCAGGAGACAGTCCCCTGGCGAGCAGTACTTC.

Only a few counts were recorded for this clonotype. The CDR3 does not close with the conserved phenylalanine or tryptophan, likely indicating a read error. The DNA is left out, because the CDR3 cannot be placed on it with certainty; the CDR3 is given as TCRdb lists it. The CDR3 protein is CASTRDSGL. The chain links TRBV2 to TRBJ1-3; the D segment call TRBD1 is taken from the table without a DNA check. The germline CDR1 and CDR2 sequences are SNHLY and FYNNEI. From its first to its last residue, the CDR3 has 9 amino acids.

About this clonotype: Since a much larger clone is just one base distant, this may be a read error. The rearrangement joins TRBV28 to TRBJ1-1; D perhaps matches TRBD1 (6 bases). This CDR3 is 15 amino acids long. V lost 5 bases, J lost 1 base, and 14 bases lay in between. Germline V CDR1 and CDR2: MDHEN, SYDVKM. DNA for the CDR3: TGTGCCAGCAGTCCCGGGGACAAGGAGAACACTGAAGCTTTCTTT. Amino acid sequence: CASSPGDKENTEAFF.

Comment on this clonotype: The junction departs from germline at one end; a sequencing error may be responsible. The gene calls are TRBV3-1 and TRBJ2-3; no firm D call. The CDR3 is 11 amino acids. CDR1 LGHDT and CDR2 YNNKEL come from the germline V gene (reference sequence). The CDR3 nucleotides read TGTGCCAGCGGCCAAGGGGATACGCAGTATTTT. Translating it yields CASGQGDTQYF.

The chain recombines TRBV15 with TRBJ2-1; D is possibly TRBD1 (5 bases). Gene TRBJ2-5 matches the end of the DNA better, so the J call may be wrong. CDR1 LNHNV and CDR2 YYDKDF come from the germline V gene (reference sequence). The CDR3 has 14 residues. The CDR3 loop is CATSTPGLGETQYF. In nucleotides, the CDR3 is TGTGCCACCAGCACCCCAGGGCTTGGAGAGACCCAGTACTTC.